The next 23 T cell receptor beta chains were all read from a single sample in a study of blood T cell repertoires in COVID-19 (dated by TCRdb to the early 2020s). The method was the immunoSEQ multiplex PCR assay. TCRdb obtained this table from immuneACCESS and retained in-frame rearrangements with V and J assigned. These tables miss some clones; where compared with another copy, unresolved V genes account for less than half of the shortfall, and the remainder is unexplained. Within this sample are approximately 140,000 clones, with 70% to 90% of them counted one time only. More than 3% of the sample is held by the ten biggest clonotypes. Sequencing was performed on PBMCs or T cells enriched from blood (not recorded which). Receptors originate from a woman aged 45-65 years with acute COVID-19.

The CDR3 here is CAISDTGTGQAPLHF. The CDR3, as DNA: TGTGCCATCAGTGATACCGGGACGGGACAGGCACCCCTCCACTTT. This chain joins TRBV10-3 and TRBJ1-6, with 8 bases identical to TRBD1. This CDR3 has 15 residues. Trimming took 3 bases from V and 11 from J; bases not matched to a gene: 9. Per germline, CDR1 ENHRY and CDR2 SYGVKD.

The V gene is TRBV18, the J gene TRBJ2-2; the D gene is possibly TRBD2 (6 bases). Germline assignment: CDR1 KGHSH and CDR2 LQKENI. The V end was cut by 3 bases, the J end by 4 bases, with 9 bases between. CDR3 length: 14 amino acids. CDR3 coding DNA: TGTGCCAGCTCACCGGGGGGATTCACCGGGGAGCTGTTTTTT. Residues: CASSPGGFTGELFF.

This clone was seen a single time. This chain links TRBV5-5 with TRBJ1-1; D perhaps matches TRBD1 (5 bases). CDR3 size: 14 residues. The germline V gene encodes CDR1 SGHKS and CDR2 YYEKEE (reference sequence). The V and J ends lost 0 bases and 5 bases respectively, with 11 bases between them. CDR3: CASSLDRSRTEAFF. In DNA form, the CDR3 reads TGTGCCAGCAGCTTGGACAGGAGTCGAACTGAAGCTTTCTTT.

The chain couples TRBV11-2 to TRBJ2-1, with D maybe TRBD2 (5 bases). CDR1 is SGHAT, CDR2 FQNNGV, per germline. V was cut by 0 bases and J by 7 bases, with 13 bases left in between. The CDR3 is made up of 15 amino acids. The DNA for the CDR3 is TGTGCCAGCAGCTTAGATCCCCGGGGTGTGAATGAGCAGTTCTTC. Encoded protein: CASSLDPRGVNEQFF.

This clone has just a few counts. The V call is TRBV10-3, the J call TRBJ1-1; TRBD1 is a possible D gene (5 bases). V lost 8 bases and J 7 bases, leaving 14 bases between the germline ends. This CDR3 is 12 amino acids long. Germline values: CDR1 ENHRY, CDR2 SYGVKD. The CDR3 protein is CAISDSQVEAFF. DNA for the CDR3: TGTGCCATCTCAGACAGCCAGGTTGAAGCTTTCTTT.

The CDR3 coding sequence is TGTGCCAGCAGCTATCGGGGGACAACTAATGAAAAACTGTTTTTT. Residues: CASSYRGTTNEKLFF. V gene TRBV5-5 combines with J gene TRBJ1-4; D may be TRBD1 (5 bases). Germline CDR1 is SGHKS and CDR2 is YYEKEE (reference sequence). This CDR3 has 15 amino acids. V dropped 3 bases and J dropped 0 bases, with 9 bases sitting between them.

The chain has TRBV11-2 and TRBJ1-6; D might be TRBD1 (5 bases). This CDR3 has 15 residues. The germline V and J ends were trimmed by 5 bases and 7 bases, with 15 bases remaining between them. Germline V CDR1 and CDR2: SGHAT, FQNNGV. CDR3 region: CASSPPEGRNSPLHF. The DNA of the CDR3 is TGTGCCAGCAGCCCCCCGGAGGGGCGCAATTCACCCCTCCACTTT.

The J gene is TRBJ1-1, the V gene TRBV13; TRBD1 is a possible D gene (5 bases). Germline loops: CDR1 PRHDT, CDR2 FYEKMQ (reference sequence). V gave up 1 base and J gave up 3 bases, with 12 bases separating them. The CDR3 is made up of 15 amino acids. The CDR3 protein is CASSLETRGDTEAFF. The CDR3 bases are TGTGCCAGCAGCTTAGAGACCCGGGGGGACACTGAAGCTTTCTTT. Looking up the rest from reference TRBV13 and TRBJ1-1 gives the full variable domain: AAGVIQSPRHLIKEKRETATLKCYPIPRHDTVYWYQQGPGQDPQFLISFYEKMQSDKGSIPDRFSAQQFSDYHSELNMSSLELGDSALYFCASSLETRGDTEAFFGQGTRLTVV.

The chain employs TRBV5-6 and TRBJ2-7, with D maybe TRBD1 (8 bases). There are 16 residues in the CDR3. V lost 3 bases to trimming and J lost 1 base, with 17 bases between them. Germline V gives CDR1 SGHDT, CDR2 YYEEEE. The CDR3 nucleotides are TGTGCCAGCAGCTCTACTTTACAGGGGGGGTCCTACGAGCAGTACTTC. The encoded protein is CASSSTLQGGSYEQYF.

The gene calls are TRBV4-1 and TRBJ1-5; 7 nucleotides align to TRBD1. The CDR3 runs to 20 residues. Germline V gene lookup returns CDR1 MGHRA and CDR2 YSYEKL. V shed 0 bases and J 5 bases; nucleotides not matched to a gene: 19. The CDR3 DNA is TGCGCCAGCAGCCAAGAGGGCCCCCCACAGTTTCGACAGGGTGATCAGCCCCAGCATTTT. Translation gives CASSQEGPPQFRQGDQPQHF.

J is TRBJ1-5 and V is TRBV14; D not resolved. The CDR3 has 13 residues. From germline, CDR1 is SGHDN and CDR2 FVKESK. The V gene lost 2 bases and the J gene lost 5 bases, with 7 bases spanning the gap. CDR3 nucleotides: TGTGCCAGCAGCCAAAACGCGGATCAGCCCCAGCATTTT. This gives the protein CASSQNADQPQHF.

This rearrangement joins TRBV3-1 (or the pseudogene TRBV3-2) to TRBJ2-7; TRBD1 matches 9 bases. Germline CDR1 LGHDT, CDR2 YNNKEL (reference sequence). The CDR3 is made up of 13 amino acids. V gave up 7 bases and J gave up 2 bases; unmatched junction bases: 3. CDR3 loop: CASTRQGAYEQYF. DNA for the CDR3: TGTGCCAGCACCAGACAGGGGGCCTACGAGCAGTACTTC.

The rearrangement links TRBV28 to TRBJ1-1; D remains unclear. Deletions cut 4 bases from V and 5 bases from J, with 11 bases between. CDR1 and CDR2 (germline): MDHEN, SYDVKM. The CDR3 extends over 13 amino acids. The CDR3: CASSSPGGTEAFF. CDR3 in DNA: TGTGCCAGCAGTTCCCCGGGCGGGACTGAAGCTTTCTTT.

The chain links TRBV13 to TRBJ1-6; TRBD1 might be the D (6 bases). Trimming shortened V by 6 bases and J by 2 bases, and 11 bases separated the two germline ends. The CDR3 totals 15 residues. Germline V CDR1 and CDR2: PRHDT, FYEKMQ (reference sequence). The CDR3 is CASSPGQPYNSPLHF. In DNA, the CDR3 is TGTGCCAGCAGTCCGGGACAACCCTATAATTCACCCCTCCACTTT.

CDR3 sequence reads: CASSHLPGQLIYEQYF. CDR3 in DNA: TGCGCCAGCAGCCATCTCCCGGGACAGCTTATCTACGAGCAGTACTTC. This chain links TRBV4-1 with TRBJ2-7; 7 bases map to TRBD1. This CDR3 spans 16 amino acids. Trimming cost V 3 bases and J 3 bases; bases outside gene matches: 11. The germline V gene encodes CDR1 MGHRA and CDR2 YSYEKL.

This chain links TRBV29-1 with TRBJ2-1, with no clear D. This CDR3 has 10 amino acids. V lost 4 bases and J 7 bases, leaving 5 bases between the germline ends. The germline CDR1 and CDR2 sequences are SQVTM and ANQGSEA. CDR3 sequence reads: CSVAENEQFF. CDR3 coding DNA: TGCAGCGTTGCGGAGAATGAGCAGTTCTTC.

The V and J genes are TRBV27 and TRBJ2-7; D is perhaps TRBD1 (5 bases). The germline CDR1 and CDR2 sequences are MNHEY and SMNVEV (reference sequence). This CDR3 comprises 15 residues. The ends were cut back, 6 bases at V and 4 bases at J, with 19 bases in the middle. The CDR3 region has the DNA TGTGCCAGCAGCCGACTGGGGCAGGGAAGATACGAGCAGTACTTC. This sequence encodes CASSRLGQGRYEQYF.

The chain is built from TRBV18 and TRBJ2-2; tentative D call: TRBD2 (7 bases). In germline, CDR1 is KGHSH, CDR2 LQKENI. The CDR3 has 15 amino acids. V gave up 3 bases and J gave up 6 bases, with 14 bases separating them. CDR3: CASSPQQGGAGELFF. In DNA, the CDR3 is TGTGCCAGCTCACCTCAACAGGGAGGGGCCGGGGAGCTGTTTTTT.

CDR3 region: CASSLTYWGQGLETQYF. CDR3 DNA: TGTGCCAGCAGTTTAACTTATTGGGGACAGGGGTTAGAGACCCAGTACTTC. This chain links TRBV27 with TRBJ2-5; 10 bases are a match to TRBD1. The germline gives CDR1 MNHEY, CDR2 SMNVEV (reference sequence). The J segment lost 4 bases and the V segment lost 2 bases, leaving 10 bases of the junction unmatched. CDR3 length equals 17 residues.

The chain recombines TRBV7-3 with TRBJ2-1; D possibly corresponds to TRBD1 (5 bases). Germline values: CDR1 SGHTA, CDR2 FQGTGA. The CDR3 spans 13 residues. V lost 5 bases to trimming and J lost 10 bases, with 15 bases between them. In DNA, the CDR3 is TGTGCCAGCAGCCCTGACAGCCACTGGGAGCAGTTCTTC. Encoded protein: CASSPDSHWEQFF.

The chain employs TRBV30 and TRBJ1-2; 9 bases fit TRBD1. With V trimmed by 5 bases and J by 8 bases, 21 bases remained unmatched. The CDR3 contains 17 residues. Germline assignment: CDR1 GTSNPN and CDR2 SVGIG (reference sequence). CDR3 loop: CAWPPGQGDRRLGGYTF. DNA of the CDR3: TGTGCCTGGCCTCCGGGACAGGGTGATCGTCGATTAGGCGGCTACACCTTC.

The chain links TRBV19 to TRBJ1-1; TRBD1 agrees at 9 bases. J was trimmed by 4 bases and V by 8 bases; bases with no gene match: 5. This CDR3 has 13 amino acids. Germline V gene data show CDR1 as LNHDA and CDR2 as SQIVND (reference sequence). The CDR3 region is CASEDRGVTEAFF. The CDR3 DNA sequence: TGTGCCAGTGAAGACAGGGGGGTCACTGAAGCTTTCTTT.

The chain carries TRBV7-8 and TRBJ2-5, with no clear D. V was pared by 1 base and J by 5 bases, with 8 bases between. The length of the CDR3 is 13 residues. Germline V gene data show CDR1 as SGHVS and CDR2 as FQNEAQ. As DNA, the CDR3 is TGTGCCAGCAGCTTAGAGTATCGGGAGACCCAGTACTTC. As protein: CASSLEYRETQYF. Full variable domain (missing parts from reference TRBV7-8 and TRBJ2-5): GAGVSQSPRYKVAKRGQDVALRCDPISGHVSLFWYQQALGQGPEFLTYFQNEAQLDKSGLPSDRFFAERPEGSVSTLKIQRTQQEDSAVYLCASSLEYRETQYFGPGTRLLVL.